This T cell receptor (beta chain) was sequenced for a study of shared T cell receptors in the human thymus (dated by TCRdb to the early 2020s). Concerning the study at large: The study examined how the human thymus generates shared, self-reactive T-cell receptor alpha chains.

Notes on this clone: What antigen it recognizes has not been identified. No qualities accompany the bases; no much larger clone lies one base away.

Preparation of the library involved the immunoSEQ multiplex PCR assay. TCRdb's version of the immuneACCESS table is confined to in-frame rearrangements and falls short of the full clone set. An unresolved V gene accounts for under half of the shortfall where checked; the remainder is of unknown origin. In all, the sample holds hundreds of thousands of clones, and around three quarters of those were seen once. More than 0.01% of the sample is in the top ten clones. CDR1 and CDR2 are drawn from the germline V gene: SGHTA, FQGNSA. V is reduced by 7 bases and J by 2 bases, leaving a spacing of 18 bases between them. The CDR3 covers 16 residues, taking in both the cysteine and the phenylalanine. The retained sequence is limited to the CDR3, 48 bases, with the frame set at the first base. The sample also formed part of further work on human thymus T cells. Per that second paper: Immunologically healthy infants undergoing open corrective cardiac surgery for congenital heart defects in Finland were used as donors. Thymus tissue was obtained as surgical resects removed during corrective cardiac surgery. V and J gene segment usage appeared biased in both thymic and peripheral blood repertoires. Highly overlapping thymic TCR repertoires among unrelated individuals were reported in the related research. The study characterized TCR alpha and beta repertoires from seven to nine infant thymus samples and a few related peripheral blood samples. Donor ages ranging from 7 to 244 days were recorded, and over 5 male and two female infants were included in the cohort. Thymocytes were freed from the tissue by mechanical means and kept at -70 degrees C as pellets of roughly 9-34 million cells. Genomic DNA was extracted from frozen cell pellets with a QIAsymphony instrument. Using the immunoSEQ multiplex PCR assay, the TCRB and TCRAD loci were amplified from a standardized quantity of quality-controlled genomic DNA. The amplicons spanned the V(D)J region and were long enough to cover the CDR3 and allow V and J genes to be identified. The commercial immunoSEQ service was used to sequence amplicons on an Illumina platform. Primer bias and sequencing errors were corrected as previously described, and TCRAD and TCRB definitions were based on the IMGT database. Repertoires were analysed with immunoSEQ Analyzer 3.0 and VDJTools, covering basic statistics, V/J segment usage, diversity estimates, rarefaction and pairwise overlap. Diversity was estimated using the Chao1, ChaoE, Efron-Thisted, Shannon and inverse Simpson indices, and was also estimated on datasets down-sampled to the size of the smallest sample. Repertoire overlap was determined by strict matching of CDR3 nucleotide sequence, V gene and J gene, and Jaccard-based multidimensional scaling clustering was applied. On average, thymus samples yielded 800,000 or so unique TCRB clonotypes, whereas blood samples yielded some 92,000.

The rearranged chain carries TRBV7-2 and TRBJ1-5; TRBD1 is possibly the D segment (6 matching bases). The receptor was isolated from a boy in the first two years of life with a congenital heart defect. Donor details come from another sample of the same person, matched by shared clones. Sequenced material: thymocytes. The CDR3 has the sequence CASNPERGIGNQPQHF. The sequenced DNA: TGTGCCAGCAACCCCGAGAGGGGGATCGGCAATCAGCCCCAGCATTTT.